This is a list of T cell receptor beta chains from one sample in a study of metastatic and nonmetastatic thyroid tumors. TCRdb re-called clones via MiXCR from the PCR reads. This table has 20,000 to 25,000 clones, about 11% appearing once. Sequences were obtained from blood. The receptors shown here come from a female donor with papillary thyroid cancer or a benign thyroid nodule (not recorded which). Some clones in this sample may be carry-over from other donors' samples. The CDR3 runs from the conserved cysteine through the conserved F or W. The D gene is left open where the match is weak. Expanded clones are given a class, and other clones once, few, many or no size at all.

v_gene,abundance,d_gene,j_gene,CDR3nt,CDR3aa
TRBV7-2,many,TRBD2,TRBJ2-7,TGTGCCAGCAGCTTATTCACTAGCGGGAGAGGGTACGAGCAGTACTTC,CASSLFTSGRGYEQYF
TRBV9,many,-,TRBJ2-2,TGTGCCAGCAGCGTAGATATTAGTTTGACCGGGGAGCTGTTTTTT,CASSVDISLTGELFF
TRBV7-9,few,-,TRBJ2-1,TGTGCCAGCAGCTCCGTGCGGAGCTCCTACAATGAGCAGTTCTTC,CASSSVRSSYNEQFF
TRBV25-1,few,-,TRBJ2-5,TGTGCCAGCAGTGAAGAGTGGGGCTTCGTGACCCAGTACTTC,CASSEEWGFVTQYF
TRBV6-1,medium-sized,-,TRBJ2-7,TGTGCCAGCAGTCCACAGGCCACCTACGAGCAGTACTTC,CASSPQATYEQYF
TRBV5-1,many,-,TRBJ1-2,TGCGCCAGTTATCTTCTGGGGGGAATCGGCTACACCTTC,CASYLLGGIGYTF
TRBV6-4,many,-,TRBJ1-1,TGTGCCAGCAGTGAGGGCCCGGACGGGGGAGAAGCTTTCTTT,CASSEGPDGGEAFF
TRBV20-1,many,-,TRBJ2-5,TGCAGTGCTCGGGGATTGGAAGAGACCCAGTACTTC,CSARGLEETQYF
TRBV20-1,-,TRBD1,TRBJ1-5,TGCAGTGCTAGAATCCAGGGGGCGGGTCAGCCCCAGCATTTT,CSARIQGAGQPQHF
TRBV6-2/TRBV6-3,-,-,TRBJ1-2,TGTGCCAGCACCGCGGTCGGCCCGAAATATGGCTACACCTTC,CASTAVGPKYGYTF
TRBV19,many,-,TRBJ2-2,TGTGCCAGTAGTATAGAGGGGGGGACAGGATCCGGGGAGCTGTTTTTT,CASSIEGGTGSGELFF
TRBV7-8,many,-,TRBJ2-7,TGTGCCAGCAGCTTAGCCCCTTTGGACTACGAGCAGTACTTC,CASSLAPLDYEQYF
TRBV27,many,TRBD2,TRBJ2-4,TGTGCCAGCAGCCCTCTAGCGGGAGGGCCGGCCAAAAACATTCAGTACTTC,CASSPLAGGPAKNIQYF
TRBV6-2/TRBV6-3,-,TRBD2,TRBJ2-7,TGTGCCAGCAGCTTGAGCGGGGGCTCCTACGAGCAGTACTTC,CASSLSGGSYEQYF
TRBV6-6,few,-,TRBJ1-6,TGTGCCAGCAGTTACTCGCCGGTGAGCTCCTATAATTCACCCCTCCACTTT,CASSYSPVSSYNSPLHF
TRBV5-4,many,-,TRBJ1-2,TGTGCCAGCAGCCCTAAGGGTTTCTATGGCTACACCTTC,CASSPKGFYGYTF
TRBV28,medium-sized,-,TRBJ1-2,TGTGTCATACAGGGTCCTCTGGATGGCTACACCTTC,CVIQGPLDGYTF
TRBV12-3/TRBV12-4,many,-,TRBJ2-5,TGTGCCAGTTCTCTTAGGGCTAGCGAGTACCAAGAGACCCAGTACTTC,CASSLRASEYQETQYF
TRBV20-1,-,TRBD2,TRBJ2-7,TGCGGTGCCACCACGGGACTAGCGGGAGTGGACTACGAGCAGTACTTC,CGATTGLAGVDYEQYF
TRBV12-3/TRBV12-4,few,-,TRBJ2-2,TGTGCCAGCGCGGATGGGGGCGACACCGGGGAGCTGTTTTTT,CASADGGDTGELFF
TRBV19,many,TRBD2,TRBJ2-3,TGTGCCAGTAGTGGGACTAGCGAAACAGATACGCAGTATTTT,CASSGTSETDTQYF
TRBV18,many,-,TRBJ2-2,TGTGCCAGCTCACCACCCCTAGAGAACACCGGGGAGCTGTTTTTT,CASSPPLENTGELFF
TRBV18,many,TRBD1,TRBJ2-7,TGTGCCAGCTCACCTGGGACAGGCTCCTACGAGCAGTACTTC,CASSPGTGSYEQYF
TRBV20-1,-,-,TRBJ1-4,TGCAGTGCCATGGCCCAGGGTTCCAATGAAAAACTGTTTTTT,CSAMAQGSNEKLFF
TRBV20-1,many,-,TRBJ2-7,TGCAGTGGAATACCGGGACACCGAACTGAGGCCTACGAGCAGTACTTC,CSGIPGHRTEAYEQYF
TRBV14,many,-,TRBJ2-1,TGTGCCAGCAGCCAGGACCCGGCAGGGAGTGGGTTCTTC,CASSQDPAGSGFF
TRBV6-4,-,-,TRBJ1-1,TGTGCCAGCAGAGATAAAGACCAGAACACTGAAGCTTTCTTT,CASRDKDQNTEAFF
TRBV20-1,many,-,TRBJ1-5,TGCAGTGCTAGAGATTATGGGGGGCCGGACAATCAGCCCCAGCATTTT,CSARDYGGPDNQPQHF
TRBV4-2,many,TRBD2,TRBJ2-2,TGTGCCAGCAGCCAAGCATGGACTAGCCACTATAACGCGAACACCGGGGAGCTGTTTTTT,CASSQAWTSHYNANTGELFF
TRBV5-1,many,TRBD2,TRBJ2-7,TGCGCCAGCACGGGGACTAGCGGGATCCACTACGAGCAGTACTTC,CASTGTSGIHYEQYF
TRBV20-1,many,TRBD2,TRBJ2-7,TGCAGTTGGGCTAGCGGGGCCCGGGACGAGCAGTACTTC,CSWASGARDEQYF
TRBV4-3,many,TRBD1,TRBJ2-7,TGCGCCAGCAGCCAAGAAGACAGGGGATCCTACGAGCAGTACTTC,CASSQEDRGSYEQYF
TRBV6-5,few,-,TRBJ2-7,TGTGCCAGCAGTTCTGAGGTCTATGAGCAGTACTTC,CASSSEVYEQYF
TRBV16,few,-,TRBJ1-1,TGTGCCAGCATCCAACTCCAGGGCACTGAAGCTTTCTTT,CASIQLQGTEAFF
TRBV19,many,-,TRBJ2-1,TGTGCCAGTAGTCTAATAGGGGGCTCCTACAATGAGCAGTTCTTC,CASSLIGGSYNEQFF
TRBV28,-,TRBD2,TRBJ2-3,TGTGCCAGCAGTTTATCCCCGTTATTCAGCGGGAGCAATACGCAGTATTTT,CASSLSPLFSGSNTQYF
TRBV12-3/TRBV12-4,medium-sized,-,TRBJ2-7,TGTGCCAGCAGTGAAGCAACTACCTACGAGCAGTACTTC,CASSEATTYEQYF
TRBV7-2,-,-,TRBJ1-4,TGTGCCAGCAGCCCGTGTTTTACCCGTGAAAAACTGTTTTTT,CASSPCFTREKLFF
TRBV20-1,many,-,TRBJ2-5,TGCAGTGCTAGAGCCGCGACTCAGCAGGAGACCCAGTACTTC,CSARAATQQETQYF
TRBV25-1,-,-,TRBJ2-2,TGTGCCATCAGTAGGGCATGGGACACCGGGGAGCTGTTTTTT,CAISRAWDTGELFF
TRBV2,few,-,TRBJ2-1,TGTGCCAGCAGTGAATCGGGCCCCCGGTCCGGTGAGCAGTTCTTC,CASSESGPRSGEQFF
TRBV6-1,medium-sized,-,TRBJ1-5,TGTGCCAGCAGTGGGTGGGGTAGCAATCAGCCCCAGCATTTT,CASSGWGSNQPQHF
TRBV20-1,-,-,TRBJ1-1,TGCAGTGCTAGGTGGCCGAACACTGAAGCTTTCTTT,CSARWPNTEAFF
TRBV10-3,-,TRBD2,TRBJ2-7,TGTGCCGCATCGGAGGGGCTAGCGGGAGGACTATCCTACGAGCAGTACTTC,CAASEGLAGGLSYEQYF
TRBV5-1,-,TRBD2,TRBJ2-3,TGCGCCAGCAGGCTAGCGGGAATCACAGATACGCAGTATTTT,CASRLAGITDTQYF